Below are 24 T cell receptor beta chains sequenced from a single sample in a study. TCRdb re-called the 5' RACE reads with MiXCR, one entry per CDR3 protein. This table holds approximately 7,200 distinct CDR3 sequences, 35% to 50% found once. Specimen: memory CD4+ T cells sorted from blood. As to subset: memory CD4+ T cells, CD4+CD45RO+CD25-. These receptors were taken from a female donor with breast cancer.

This rearrangement joins TRBV20-1 to TRBJ2-3, with D tentatively TRBD2 (6 bases). This CDR3 region has 13 residues. V lost 6 bases, J lost 3 bases, and 13 bases lay in between. The germline CDR1 and CDR2 sequences are DFQATT and SNEGSKA (reference sequence). CDR3 sequence (DNA): TGCAGTGCCACTAGCCCCATAACAGATACGCAGTATTTT. Encoded protein: CSATSPITDTQYF.

Only one count was recorded for this clonotype. A much larger clonotype is one base distant, so this may be a read error. The V gene is TRBV5-6, the J gene TRBJ1-2, with D perhaps matching TRBD1 (5 bases). Germline assignment: CDR1 SGHDT and CDR2 YYEEEE. The CDR3 consists of 12 residues. CDR3 coding DNA: TGTGACAGCAGCACAATCAGGGAGATCTACACCTTC. As protein: CDSSTIREIYTF.

The CDR3 sequence is CASRRQGMNTEAFF. The CDR3 DNA sequence: TGTGCCAGCCGGAGACAGGGAATGAACACTGAAGCTTTCTTT. The rearrangement joins TRBV13 to TRBJ1-1; 7 bases agree with TRBD1. J was trimmed by 0 bases and V by 8 bases; bases with no gene match: 6. The CDR3 is made up of 14 amino acids. Germline CDR1 is PRHDT and CDR2 is FYEKMQ (reference sequence).

This clonotype was observed a few times. The chain joins TRBV10-3 to TRBJ2-5, with TRBD1 identical over 8 bases. Germline V CDR1 and CDR2: ENHRY, SYGVKD. The CDR3 has 15 residues. V shed 6 bases, J shed 2 bases, and the junction held 8 bases outside the gene matches. The CDR3 loop is CAISHDRGRQETQYF. DNA for the CDR3: TGTGCCATCAGCCACGACAGGGGTCGGCAAGAGACCCAGTACTTC.

As regards this clonotype: Germline is not matched at one junction end, which may reflect a read error. This chain links TRBV18 with TRBJ2-3, with 13 bases fitting TRBD2. This CDR3 region has 16 residues. The V gene's germline CDR1 is KGHSH and CDR2 LQKENI. The CDR3 DNA reads TGTGCCAGCTCACCGACTGGACTAGCGGGAGTGGCCCAGGAGTGTTTT. Residues: CASSPTGLAGVAQECF.

By sample share, this clonotype is medium-sized. The chain joins TRBV7-8 to TRBJ1-1, with D maybe TRBD1 (6 bases). The CDR3 has 13 residues. V dropped 8 bases and J dropped 4 bases, with 14 bases sitting between them. Germline V gives CDR1 SGHVS, CDR2 FQNEAQ. CDR3 in DNA: TGTGCCAGCCGGAGGGGGGCAGGCACTGAAGCTTTCTTT. The encoded protein is CASRRGAGTEAFF.

Concerning this clonotype itself: A clone one base away is much larger, so this may be a read error. This rearrangement joins TRBV20-1 to TRBJ2-1, with D unclear. The V and J ends lost 7 bases and 5 bases respectively, with 9 bases between them. Germline V gives CDR1 DFQATT, CDR2 SNEGSKA (reference sequence). The CDR3 contains 11 residues. This CDR3 is CSVKAHNEQFF. The CDR3 coding sequence is TGCAGTGTTAAGGCCCACAATGAGCAGTTCTTC.

This clonotype is termed medium-sized (0.01 to 0.1%). V gene TRBV25-1 combines with J gene TRBJ2-1, with TRBD1 as a possible D gene (6 bases). Deletions cut 7 bases from V and 5 bases from J, with 18 bases between. This CDR3 has 15 residues. Germline CDR1 MGHDK, CDR2 SYGVNS. The CDR3 coding sequence is TGTGCCAGCACCCCCCAGACAGCAGGGGACAATGAGCAGTTCTTC. This codes for CASTPQTAGDNEQFF.

The V gene is TRBV20-1, the J gene TRBJ2-7, with D perhaps matching TRBD2 (7 bases). The V gene's germline CDR1 is DFQATT and CDR2 SNEGSKA (reference sequence). The CDR3 has 17 residues. The germline V and J ends were trimmed by 2 bases and 5 bases, with 25 bases remaining between them. CDR3 nucleotide sequence: TGCAGTGCTAGACCCAGGGTGCCCAGGGGAGGGGGACACGAGCAGTACTTC. Translation: CSARPRVPRGGGHEQYF.

This clonotype appeared a few times. The V and J genes are TRBV20-1 and TRBJ2-5; TRBD2 matches 9 bases. Germline CDR1 and CDR2: DFQATT and SNEGSKA (reference sequence). J gave up 1 base and V 0 bases, and 6 bases lay outside the gene matches. The CDR3 sequence is 16 residues long. DNA for the CDR3: TGCAGTGCTAGAGATCGGGCTAGCGGGATCCAAGAGACCCAGTACTTC. Translation: CSARDRASGIQETQYF.

This sequence joins TRBV18 and TRBJ2-5, with 7 bases that match TRBD1. The germline V gene encodes CDR1 KGHSH and CDR2 LQKENI. The CDR3 length is 13 residues. V gave up 6 bases and J gave up 3 bases; unmatched junction bases: 4. CDR3 residues: CASSSGTEETQYF. The CDR3 DNA reads as TGTGCCAGCTCCTCCGGGACAGAAGAGACCCAGTACTTC. Using reference TRBV18 and TRBJ2-5 for the parts outside the CDR3, the full variable domain is NAGVMQNPRHLVRRRGQEARLRCSPMKGHSHVYWYRQLPEEGLKFMVYLQKENIIDESGMPKERFSAEFPKEGPSILRIQQVVRGDSAAYFCASSSGTEETQYFGPGTRLLVL.

In its sample, this clonotype was seen a few times. This chain uses TRBV29-1 with TRBJ2-1; D gene ambiguous. There are 10 residues in the CDR3. Germline CDR1 SQVTM, CDR2 ANQGSEA. Trimming removed 4 bases at V and 9 bases at J, with 7 bases between. CDR3 bases: TGCAGCGTTGTAACTGGTGAGCAGTTCTTC. Its protein is CSVVTGEQFF.

This sequence joins TRBV12-3 or TRBV12-4 and TRBJ1-1; D not certain. V shed 2 bases and J shed 8 bases, with 6 bases lying between them. This CDR3 has 11 residues. The CDR3 nucleotides are TGTGCCAGCAGTTTAACACAGGAAGCTTTCTTT. This encodes CASSLTQEAFF.

By sample fraction, this clonotype is medium-sized (0.01 to 0.1%). The V and J genes are TRBV20-1 and TRBJ2-3; a possible D gene is TRBD2 (6 bases). In germline, CDR1 is DFQATT, CDR2 SNEGSKA (reference sequence). The CDR3 extends over 15 amino acids. V was pared by 3 bases and J by 2 bases, with 15 bases between. The CDR3 DNA sequence: TGCAGTGCTAGTGGTGCTAGCGAATTCACAGATACGCAGTATTTT. Its protein is CSASGASEFTDTQYF.

In the case of this clonotype: A junction boundary mismatches the germline segment, possibly from a read error. The V gene is TRBV5-1, the J gene TRBJ1-1; a possible D gene is TRBD1 (5 bases). The CDR3 contains 13 residues. The germline CDR1 and CDR2 sequences are SGHRS and YFSETQ. The chain's CDR3 is CASSLNRNAEAFF. The CDR3 DNA follows: TGCGCCAGCAGCTTGAACAGGAACGCTGAAGCTTTCTTT.

The J gene is TRBJ1-3, the V gene TRBV4-1; D gene unclear. The CDR3 runs to 14 residues. The germline CDR1 and CDR2 sequences are MGHRA and YSYEKL. V lost 1 base and J 6 bases, leaving 10 bases between the germline ends. Here the CDR3 reads CASSQGALENTIYF. In nucleotides, the CDR3 is TGCGCCAGCAGCCAAGGAGCCTTAGAAAACACCATATATTTT.

This rearrangement joins TRBV4-1 to TRBJ2-1; 8 positions match TRBD1. Germline lookup yields CDR1 MGHRA and CDR2 YSYEKL. After removal of 0 bases from V and 8 bases from J, the junction contained 18 bases not matched to a gene. This CDR3 contains 19 residues. CDR3 coding DNA: TGCGCCAGCAGCCAAGAAAAACTGGGTAGGACAGGGAACGGCGATGAGCAGTTCTTC. It codes for CASSQEKLGRTGNGDEQFF.

The chain combines TRBV5-1 with TRBJ1-4; TRBD1 agrees at 7 bases. V shed 2 bases and J 4 bases; nucleotides not matched to a gene: 11. CDR1 is SGHRS, CDR2 YFSETQ, per germline. The CDR3 is made up of 17 amino acids. Here the CDR3 DNA reads TGCGCCAGCAGCTTCAGAGACAGGGACCTTAGTAATGAAAAACTGTTTTTT. Protein sequence: CASSFRDRDLSNEKLFF.

The chain has TRBV5-4 and TRBJ1-6, with no clear D. Trimming shortened V by 5 bases and J by 8 bases, and 11 bases separated the two germline ends. The CDR3 sequence is 13 residues long. CDR1 SGHNT and CDR2 YYREEE come from the germline V gene (reference sequence). The DNA of the CDR3 is TGTGCCAGCAGTAGGACGGTCTATTCACCCCTCCACTTT. Its translation: CASSRTVYSPLHF.

The genes are TRBV7-6 and TRBJ2-3; 12 bases line up with TRBD2. This CDR3 has 17 residues. CDR1 is SGHVS and CDR2 is FNYEAQ in the germline V gene. With V trimmed by 2 bases and J by 6 bases, 9 bases remained unmatched. The CDR3 spells CASSLRVGLAGIDTQYF. CDR3 coding DNA: TGTGCCAGCAGCTTACGCGTCGGACTAGCGGGAATTGATACGCAGTATTTT.

This chain links TRBV6-2 or TRBV6-3 with TRBJ1-5; D is possibly TRBD1 (5 bases). With 7 bases removed from V and 3 bases from J, the gap between germline ends came to 25 bases. This CDR3 is built from 18 residues. The germline gives CDR1 MNHEY, CDR2 SVGEGT. CDR3 residues: CASTRTRGRGYNNQPQHF. The CDR3 DNA reads TGTGCCAGCACCCGGACACGGGGGAGGGGCTATAACAATCAGCCCCAGCATTTT.

This clonotype was detected only a few times. The V and J genes are TRBV4-3 and TRBJ2-7; 10 nucleotides align to TRBD2. CDR3 length: 16 residues. Germline CDR1 reads LGHNA; CDR2 reads YSLEER. Losses at the gene ends were 0 bases for V and 2 bases for J; bases not matched to a gene: 4. The CDR3 spells CASSQDPAGGPYEQYF. The CDR3 DNA reads as TGCGCCAGCAGCCAAGATCCAGCGGGAGGGCCCTACGAGCAGTACTTC.

The rearrangement joins TRBV5-1 to TRBJ2-7; D is uncertain. CDR1 and CDR2 (germline): SGHRS, YFSETQ. V lost 0 bases, J lost 0 bases, and 7 bases lay in between. This CDR3 spans 14 amino acids. CDR3 DNA sequence: TGCGCCAGCAGCTTGGCCGGTAGCTCCTACGAGCAGTACTTC. This sequence encodes CASSLAGSSYEQYF.

This clonotype was seen only a few times. The chain carries TRBV7-2 and TRBJ1-5; D is unclear. V was cut by 2 bases and J by 5 bases, with 7 bases left in between. The CDR3 totals 13 residues. CDR1 and CDR2 from the germline V gene are SGHTA and FQGNSA. For the CDR3, the DNA is TGTGCCAGCAGCTTAACCAGACATCAGCCCCAGCATTTT. Protein product: CASSLTRHQPQHF.